Listed here is a single T cell receptor (beta chain). Its specific antigen is unknown. Base qualities are not at hand, and no much larger clone is one base apart. V is pruned by 9 bases and J by 5 bases, leaving 8 bases of the junction without a gene match. The germline V gene specifies KGHDR as CDR1 and SFDVKD as CDR2. From its cysteine to its phenylalanine, the CDR3 spans 15 amino acids. The DNA shown is the 45-base CDR3, in frame from base 1. Each collaborating institution followed its own protocols to collect whole blood in K2EDTA tubes. For TCRbeta analysis, collaborators shipped samples as frozen whole blood, isolated PBMCs, or DNA extracted from either of those sample types. The sample is drawn from a study of blood T cell repertoires in COVID-19 (dated by TCRdb to about 2020). Study-wide context: Samples covering the acute and convalescent phases of COVID-19 were provided by collaborators in the United States, Italy and Spain. The material from the prospective study consisted of cDNA or gDNA derived from T cells, B-cell-depleted T cells, or PBMCs. Deeply sampled blood TCRbeta repertoires from subjects exposed to, actively infected with, or recovered from COVID-19 were included in the dataset. The repertoires were released in a freely available public database intended as a resource for research on the immune response to SARS-CoV-2. The samples were drawn from two sources: the first 160 participants of the ongoing ImmuneRACE study, and over 950 subjects contributed by 6 global collaborators. Sample metadata almost always included a de-identified subject ID, COVID-19 status, age in years and sex. Where available, HLA class I and class II types were taken from metadata supplied by the sample provider and were not determined by assay-based typing. What the authors observed across the whole study: The amount of clinical and demographic metadata varied by source and participant and was provided uncurated.

The immunoSEQ Assay, a bias-controlled multiplex PCR, was used to amplify TCRbeta CDR3 regions from genomic DNA. Per the source publication's procedure: Nucleated cell counts per sample were estimated from amplification of reference gene primers within the assay. Sequence reads were collapsed and filtered to measure the absolute abundance of every unique TCRbeta CDR3 rearrangement. For each sample, productive Simpson clonality was calculated as the square root of Simpson's diversity index across productive rearrangements. TCRdb stores this immuneACCESS table with in-frame sequences only. Part of the clones is absent; in the studies checked, under half of the shortfall reflects unresolved V genes, and no reason is known for the rest. The V and J calls and clone size come from that table; D and trimming were worked out from the DNA. The sample data list almost 50,000 clones, and 84% of these were observed just once. The ten largest clonotypes hold roughly 1.5% of the sample.

The sample comprised peripheral blood. The chain couples TRBV24-1 to TRBJ2-3, with 12 central nucleotides matching TRBD2. The sequence was obtained from a man aged 50 or older with acute or convalescent COVID-19. The CDR3 protein is CATSRTSGAGDTQYF. The bases are TGTGCCACCTCCAGGACTAGCGGGGCGGGAGATACGCAGTATTTT.